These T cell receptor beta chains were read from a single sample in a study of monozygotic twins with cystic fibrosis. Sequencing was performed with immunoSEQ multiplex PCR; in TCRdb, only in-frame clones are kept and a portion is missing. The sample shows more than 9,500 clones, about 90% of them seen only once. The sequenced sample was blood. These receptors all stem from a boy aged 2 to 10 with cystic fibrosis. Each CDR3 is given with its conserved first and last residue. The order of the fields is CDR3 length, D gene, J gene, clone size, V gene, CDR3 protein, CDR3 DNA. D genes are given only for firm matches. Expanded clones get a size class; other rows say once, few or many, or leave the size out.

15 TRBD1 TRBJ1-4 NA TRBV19 CASSKGQGPNEKLFF TGTGCCAGTAGCAAGGGACAGGGGCCTAATGAAAAACTGTTTTTT
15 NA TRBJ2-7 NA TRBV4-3 CASSPWTEGPYEQYF TGCGCCAGCAGCCCTTGGACAGAAGGGCCATACGAGCAGTACTTC
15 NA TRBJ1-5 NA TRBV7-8 CASSLGQLSNQPQHF TGTGCCAGCAGCTTAGGACAGCTTAGCAATCAGCCCCAGCATTTT
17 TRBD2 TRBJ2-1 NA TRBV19 CASNNDRTSGGAYEQFF TGTGCCAGTAACAACGACAGGACTAGCGGGGGGGCCTATGAGCAGTTCTTC
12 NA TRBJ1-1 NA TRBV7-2 CASSRPNTEAFF TGTGCCAGCAGCCGTCCTAACACTGAAGCTTTCTTT
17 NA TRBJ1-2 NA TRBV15 CATSRGDNSGGFYGYTF TGTGCCACCAGCAGAGGGGACAACTCGGGCGGGTTCTATGGCTACACCTTC
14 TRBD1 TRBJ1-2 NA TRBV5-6 CASTVEGASLGYTF TGTGCCAGCACCGTCGAGGGGGCCTCGCTCGGCTACACCTTC
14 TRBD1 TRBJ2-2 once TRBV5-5 CASSLGQEIGELFF TGTGCCAGCAGCTTAGGACAGGAGATCGGGGAGCTGTTTTTT
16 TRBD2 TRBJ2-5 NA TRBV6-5 CASSYRSGGAEETQYF TGTGCCAGCAGTTACCGAAGCGGGGGGGCTGAAGAGACCCAGTACTTC
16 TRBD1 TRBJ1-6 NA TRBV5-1 CASSPLGQGNHPPLHF TGCGCCAGCAGCCCGCTGGGACAGGGAAATCATCCACCCCTCCACTTT
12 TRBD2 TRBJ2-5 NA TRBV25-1 CASSEPGGTQYF TGTGCCAGCAGTGAACCGGGGGGGACCCAGTACTTC
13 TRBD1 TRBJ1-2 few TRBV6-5 CASTPGQGGGYTF TGTGCCAGCACCCCGGGACAGGGCGGTGGCTACACCTTC
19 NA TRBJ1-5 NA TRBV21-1 CARGESEGIQIYSNQPQHF TGTGCCAGGGGGGAGTCGGAGGGAATCCAAATATATAGCAATCAGCCCCAGCATTTT
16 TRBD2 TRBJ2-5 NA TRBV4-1 CASSQKLAGGQETQYF TGCGCCAGCAGCCAGAAACTAGCGGGGGGGCAAGAGACCCAGTACTTC
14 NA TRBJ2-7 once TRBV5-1 CASSSRDVGGEQYF TGCGCCAGCAGCTCCAGGGACGTCGGGGGCGAGCAGTACTTC
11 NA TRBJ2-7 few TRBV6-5 CASTLRDEQYF TGTGCCAGCACCCTACGAGACGAGCAGTACTTC
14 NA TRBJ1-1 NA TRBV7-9 CASSLSPGRTEAFF TGTGCCAGCAGCTTAAGTCCGGGCCGCACTGAAGCTTTCTTT
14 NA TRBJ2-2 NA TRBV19 CASMQGVNTGELFF TGTGCCAGTATGCAGGGTGTGAACACCGGGGAGCTGTTTTTT
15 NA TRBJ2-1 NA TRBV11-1 CASSLGVGSPNEQFF TGTGCCAGCAGCTTAGGAGTGGGTAGTCCCAATGAGCAGTTCTTC
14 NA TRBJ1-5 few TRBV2 CASSEAGVRQPQHF TGTGCCAGCAGTGAAGCGGGGGTGAGACAGCCCCAGCATTTT
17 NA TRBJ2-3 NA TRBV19 CASSSRLGAGGTDTQYF TGTGCCAGTAGTAGCCGCCTGGGGGCGGGCGGCACAGATACGCAGTATTTT
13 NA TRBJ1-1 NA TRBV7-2 CASSLRMNTEAFF TGTGCCAGCAGCTTAAGGATGAACACTGAAGCTTTCTTT
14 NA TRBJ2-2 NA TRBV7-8 CASSQTGSTGELFF TGTGCCAGCAGCCAGACGGGTTCCACCGGGGAGCTGTTTTTT
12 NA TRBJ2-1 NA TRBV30 CAWRTAFNEQFF TGTGCCTGGAGGACAGCTTTCAATGAGCAGTTCTTC
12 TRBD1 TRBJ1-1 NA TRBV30 CAWNPGTAEAFF TGTGCCTGGAACCCGGGGACAGCGGAAGCTTTCTTT
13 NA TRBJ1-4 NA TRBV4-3 CASSQERGMELFF TGCGCCAGCAGCCAAGAAAGGGGGATGGAACTGTTTTTT